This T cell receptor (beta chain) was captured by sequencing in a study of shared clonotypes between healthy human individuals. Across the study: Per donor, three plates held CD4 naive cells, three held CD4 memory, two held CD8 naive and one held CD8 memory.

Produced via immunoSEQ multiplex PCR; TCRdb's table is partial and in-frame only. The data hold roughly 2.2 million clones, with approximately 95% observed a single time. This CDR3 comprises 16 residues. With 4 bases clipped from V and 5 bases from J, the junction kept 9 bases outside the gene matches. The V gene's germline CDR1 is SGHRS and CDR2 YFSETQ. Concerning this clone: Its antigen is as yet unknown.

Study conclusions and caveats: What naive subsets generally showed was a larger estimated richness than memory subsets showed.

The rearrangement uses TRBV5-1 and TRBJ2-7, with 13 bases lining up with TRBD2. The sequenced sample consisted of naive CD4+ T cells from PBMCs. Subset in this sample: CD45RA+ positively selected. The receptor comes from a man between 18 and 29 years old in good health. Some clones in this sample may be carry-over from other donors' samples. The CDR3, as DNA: TGCGCCAGCAGCCCGACACTACTAGCGGGAGGGAACGAGCAGTACTTC. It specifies CASSPTLLAGGNEQYF.